Presented here are 18 T cell receptor beta chains from one specimen sequenced in a study of blood T cells in healthy people across ages. PCR was performed a second time for about 6 to 12 cycles using a sample-barcoded 5' primer and a J-beta primer mix. TCRdb reanalysed the 5' RACE reads using MiXCR and keeps one entry per CDR3 protein. The data show under 1,000,000 distinct CDR3 sequences, roughly 35% seen once. The sequencing sample was made of blood. All receptors derive from a man aged 18 to 30 in good health.

The genes are TRBV20-1 and TRBJ2-1; D uncertain. V dropped 8 bases and J dropped 0 bases, with 11 bases sitting between them. CDR1 is DFQATT, CDR2 SNEGSKA, per germline (reference sequence). The CDR3 is 13 amino acids. CDR3 sequence (DNA): TGCAGTCCCCTAGAGAACTCCTACAATGAGCAGTTCTTC. It codes for CSPLENSYNEQFF.

CDR3 bases: TGCAGTGCTAGAGACAGGTCCTATGGCTACACCTTC. Protein: CSARDRSYGYTF. The chain uses TRBV20-1 and TRBJ1-2, with D unclear. Germline CDR1 reads DFQATT; CDR2 reads SNEGSKA (reference sequence). V gave up 0 bases and J gave up 4 bases, with 6 bases separating them. The CDR3 is made up of 12 amino acids.

The chain uses TRBV3-1 and TRBJ2-4, with TRBD2 identical over 10 bases. The germline gives CDR1 LGHDT, CDR2 YNNKEL (reference sequence). The junction had 3 bases not matched to a gene; V was cut back by 1 base and J by 6 bases. The CDR3 totals 15 residues. The CDR3 here is CASSQASSGGNIQYF. Here the CDR3 DNA reads TGTGCCAGCAGCCAAGCCTCTAGCGGGGGAAACATTCAGTACTTC.

This clonotype was found a few times. V usage is TRBV27 and J usage is TRBJ1-2, with D uncertain. Trimming removed 6 bases at V and 8 bases at J, with 16 bases between. The CDR3 covers 13 residues. Germline V lookup: CDR1 MNHEY, CDR2 SMNVEV (reference sequence). In DNA, the CDR3 is TGTGCCAGCAGCCCTCGTGACATATACGGCTACACCTTC. It specifies CASSPRDIYGYTF.

The chain employs TRBV7-2 and TRBJ1-3, with 11 bases identical to TRBD1. After removal of 4 bases from V and 3 bases from J, the junction contained 11 bases not matched to a gene. The CDR3 has 18 residues. Per germline, CDR1 SGHTA and CDR2 FQGNSA. In DNA, the CDR3 is TGTGCCAGCAGCTCCAGGACAGGGGGCTGGGCCGGTGGAAACACCATATATTTT. It translates to CASSSRTGGWAGGNTIYF.

The DNA for the CDR3 is TGTGCCAGCAGCTTAGCGTCGGGTCGGGAGGATGAGCAGTTCTTC. Translated: CASSLASGREDEQFF. V is TRBV7-9 and J is TRBJ2-1; 7 bases are a match to TRBD2. V lost 0 bases and J lost 8; bases outside the gene matches: 7. The CDR3 loop spans 15 amino acids. The germline V gene encodes CDR1 SEHNR and CDR2 FQNEAQ (reference sequence). The full variable domain, its missing parts supplied by reference TRBV7-9 and TRBJ2-1, is DTGVSQNPRHKITKRGQNVTFRCDPISEHNRLYWYRQTLGQGPEFLTYFQNEAQLEKSRLLSDRFSAERPKGSFSTLEIQRTEQGDSAMYLCASSLASGREDEQFFGPGTRLTVL.

The V gene is TRBV20-1, the J gene TRBJ2-2; D may be TRBD1 (6 bases). V gave up 7 bases and J gave up 3 bases, with 15 bases separating them. Germline lookup yields CDR1 DFQATT and CDR2 SNEGSKA (reference sequence). This CDR3 has 14 amino acids. In DNA form, the CDR3 reads TGCAGTGTAGGAGTGGGGGCGGACACCGGGGAGCTGTTTTTT. Translated, it gives CSVGVGADTGELFF.

The chain carries TRBV2 and TRBJ2-7; D remains unclear. CDR1 and CDR2 (germline): SNHLY, FYNNEI. V was pared by 7 bases and J by 8 bases, with 6 bases between. CDR3 size: 9 residues. The CDR3 loop reads CASNPQQYF. The CDR3 DNA reads as TGTGCCAGCAACCCCCAGCAGTACTTC.

The chain employs TRBV12-3 or TRBV12-4 and TRBJ2-3, with a tentative D call TRBD2 (5 bases). Trimming left V 8 bases short and J 2 bases short, with 17 bases between. The CDR3 is 15 residues long. The CDR3: CASGSFSSITDTQYF. CDR3 nucleotide sequence: TGTGCCAGCGGGTCCTTTTCTAGCATCACAGATACGCAGTATTTT.

This clonotype was observed many times. This chain connects TRBV5-5 to TRBJ1-2; a possible D gene is TRBD1 (6 bases). The CDR3 covers 16 residues. Trimming pared 4 bases from V and 0 bases from J, leaving 16 bases between. Looked up from germline, CDR1 is SGHKS and CDR2 is YYEKEE (reference sequence). Here the CDR3 reads CASSVDSRKANYGYTF. CDR3 in DNA: TGTGCCAGCAGCGTGGACAGTCGGAAAGCTAACTATGGCTACACCTTC.

Points on this clonotype: Since a much larger clone is just one base distant, this may be a read error. This chain connects TRBV12-3 or TRBV12-4 to TRBJ2-7, with D possibly called TRBD1 or TRBD2 (5 bases each). This CDR3 spans 13 amino acids. CDR3 sequence: CVSSLRDAGEQYF. Written as DNA, the CDR3 is TGTGTCAGCAGTCTACGGGACGCGGGCGAGCAGTACTTC.

This clonotype was seen many times. V is TRBV29-1 and J is TRBJ1-4; TRBD1 matches 8 bases. CDR1 SQVTM and CDR2 ANQGSEA come from the germline V gene. Unmatched junction bases numbered 21, after V lost 5 bases and J lost 7 bases. CDR3 size: 18 residues. The CDR3: CSVWVNGSDRDRSEKLFF. CDR3 bases: TGCAGCGTTTGGGTGAATGGGTCAGACCGGGACAGGTCTGAAAAACTGTTTTTT.

This clonotype was observed a handful of times. DNA of the CDR3: TGCGCCAGCGCTCGGGGGACCAGTACCGGGGAGCTGTTTTTT. Translated: CASARGTSTGELFF. The chain uses TRBV5-1 and TRBJ2-2, with D possibly being TRBD2 (6 bases). CDR3 length: 14 amino acids. The germline V and J ends were trimmed by 7 bases and 5 bases, with 15 bases remaining between them. Looked up from germline, CDR1 is SGHRS and CDR2 is YFSETQ.

The chain uses TRBV12-3 or TRBV12-4 and TRBJ1-1; maybe TRBD1 (6 bases). This CDR3 comprises 13 residues. The V end was cut by 5 bases, the J end by 7 bases, with 14 bases between. CDR3: CASSRTGKSEAFF. The CDR3 DNA follows: TGTGCCAGCAGTAGAACAGGGAAGAGTGAAGCTTTCTTT.

The genes are TRBV25-1 and TRBJ1-1, with D hard to call. Germline V gives CDR1 MGHDK, CDR2 SYGVNS. The CDR3 extends over 10 amino acids. Trimming took 4 bases from V and 11 from J, leaving 8 bases between them. For the CDR3, the DNA is TGTGCCAGCAGTGGGGGAACGGCTTTCTTT. Its protein product is CASSGGTAFF.

This clonotype was seen more than once but under ten times. The chain links TRBV20-1 to TRBJ1-2; 7 bases are shared with TRBD1. Looked up from germline, CDR1 is DFQATT and CDR2 is SNEGSKA (reference sequence). Germline trimming cut 0 bases from V and 6 bases from J; bases unmatched to any gene: 7. The CDR3 is 14 residues long. The CDR3 sequence is CSARDPTGKDGYTF. The CDR3 nucleotides are TGCAGTGCTAGAGACCCGACAGGGAAGGATGGCTACACCTTC.

The V gene is TRBV12-3 or TRBV12-4, the J gene TRBJ1-2; perhaps TRBD1 as D (5 bases). There are 14 residues in the CDR3. Trimming took 4 bases from V and 5 from J, leaving 14 bases between them. CDR3 nucleotide sequence: TGTGCCAGCAGTTCAGGGCCCTCTAGATATGGCTACACCTTC. It specifies CASSSGPSRYGYTF.

In this sample, this clonotype turned up a few times. V and J are TRBV7-2 and TRBJ2-7; D is unresolved. The CDR3 sequence is 15 residues long. Trimming took off 0 bases at V and 0 bases at J, with 9 bases between the two ends. Germline CDR1 SGHTA, CDR2 FQGNSA. The CDR3 sequence is CASSLALLSSYEQYF. The CDR3, as DNA: TGTGCCAGCAGCTTAGCGCTACTCAGCTCCTACGAGCAGTACTTC.